This TCR beta chain originates from a study of vaccination effects on CD4 cells after COVID-19. This table comes from immunoSEQ multiplex PCR, and its TCRdb copy is limited to in-frame clones, with some not included. The sample has tens of thousands of clones, 70% to 85% seen once. Pools of viral peptides were used by the ViraFEST assay to expand antigen-specific CD4+ T cells ahead of sequencing. Upon completion of 10 to 11 days in culture, CD4+ T cells were isolated. The vaccine given was either BNT162b2 or mRNA-1273, in two doses. Both day 3 and day 7 saw half the medium replaced with IL-2 medium. In regard to this clone: The antigen remains undetermined.

Study findings and constraints: Long after vaccination, the clones induced by infection and by vaccine shrank markedly in size. Common cold coronaviruses were cross-recognized by only 1 of 255 vaccine-induced clones in healthy vaccinees.

V was shortened by 5 bases and J by 3 bases, with 13 bases between the two germline ends. CDR1 is SEHNR, CDR2 FQNEAQ, per germline (reference sequence). This CDR3 has 15 residues. The specimen was CD4+ T cells from PBMCs cultured with HCoV-229E spike peptides, collected after COVID-19 vaccination. The receptor was isolated from a human donor who received a COVID-19 vaccine. The chain links TRBV7-9 to TRBJ2-2; the D gene could be TRBD1 or TRBD2 (5 bases each). The CDR3 coding sequence is TGTGCCAGCAGCCCATCCATGGGGGACACCGGGGAGCTGTTTTTT. Protein: CASSPSMGDTGELFF.